The next 8 T cell receptor beta chains were all read from a single sample in a study of shared clonotypes between healthy human individuals. Sequenced by immunoSEQ multiplex PCR; TCRdb stores in-frame clones only, minus some. This sample has roughly 2,500,000 clones, with 80% to 95% found just once. Specimen: naive CD4+ T cells from PBMCs. Documented subset: CD45RA+ positively selected. The receptors were gathered from a young man in good health. Some clones in this sample may be carry-over from other donors' samples.

The table lists this clone with a count of one. Given a much more abundant clone one base away, this may be a read error. The genes are TRBV7-2 and TRBJ2-7; 9 bases line up with TRBD1. This CDR3 is built from 15 residues. Germline-derived CDR1 and CDR2 are SGHTA and FQGNSA. V was clipped by 5 bases and J by 2 bases; unmatched bases: 7. CDR3 bases: TGTGCCAGCAGCGCCCAGGACAGGGGTGCCTACGAGCAGTACTTC. Amino acid sequence: CASSAQDRGAYEQYF.

CDR3 in DNA: TGCGCCAGCAGCCCTACAGCGGGGGGCGTCTGGATTGAGCAGTTCTTC. Encoded protein: CASSPTAGGVWIEQFF. This chain joins TRBV5-1 and TRBJ2-1, with TRBD2 matching over 9 bases. The CDR3 loop spans 16 amino acids. Per the germline V gene, CDR1 is SGHRS and CDR2 is YFSETQ. After removal of 4 bases from V and 9 bases from J, the junction contained 14 bases not matched to a gene.

The chain combines TRBV18 with TRBJ2-1; 16 nucleotides match TRBD2. Germline CDR1 KGHSH, CDR2 LQKENI. The junction had 3 bases not matched to a gene; V was cut back by 1 base and J by 0 bases. The CDR3 is 19 amino acids. CDR3 in DNA: TGTGCCAGCTCACCACGGGGACTAGCGGGAGGGAGCTCCTACAATGAGCAGTTCTTC. This translates into CASSPRGLAGGSSYNEQFF.

The J gene is TRBJ2-7, the V gene TRBV7-2; 9 nucleotides agree with TRBD2. CDR3 length: 18 residues. Trimming cost V 6 bases and J 5 bases; bases outside gene matches: 20. Germline V gives CDR1 SGHTA, CDR2 FQGNSA. The CDR3 reads CASSIDGASGTRIHEQYF. The CDR3 coding sequence is TGTGCCAGCAGTATCGATGGGGCTAGCGGGACCCGGATCCACGAGCAGTACTTC.

This sequence joins TRBV2 and TRBJ2-4; D is perhaps TRBD1 (5 bases). Looked up from germline, CDR1 is SNHLY and CDR2 is FYNNEI. The ends were cut back, 3 bases at V and 7 bases at J, with 13 bases in the middle. The CDR3 length is 14 residues. The chain's CDR3 is CASSDQGPGNIQYF. DNA of the CDR3: TGTGCCAGCAGTGACCAGGGCCCTGGGAACATTCAGTACTTC. The full variable domain, with the rest looked up from reference TRBV2 and TRBJ2-4, is EPEVTQTPSHQVTQMGQEVILRCVPISNHLYFYWYRQILGQKVEFLVSFYNNEISEKSEIFDDQFSVERPDGSNFTLKIRSTKLEDSAMYFCASSDQGPGNIQYFGAGTRLSVL.

Comment on this clone: The same CDR3 is also encoded by other DNA sequences in this sample. The chain carries TRBV15 and TRBJ2-3; tentative D call: TRBD2 (5 bases). CDR3 length: 14 amino acids. Germline V gene sequence: CDR1 LNHNV, CDR2 YYDKDF (reference sequence). Trimming took off 2 bases at V and 3 bases at J, with 9 bases between the two ends. CDR3 sequence: CATSRRTGTDTQYF. In DNA, the CDR3 is TGTGCCACCAGCAGACGGACGGGGACAGATACGCAGTATTTT.

There are a few counts of this clone. This chain joins TRBV10-1 and TRBJ1-5, with D possibly matching TRBD1 (6 bases). V was pared by 6 bases and J by 7 bases, with 16 bases between. This CDR3 is 14 amino acids long. The germline CDR1 and CDR2 sequences are WNHNN and SYGVQD (reference sequence). CDR3 sequence: CASRDTGNWQPQHF. The CDR3 DNA sequence: TGCGCCAGCAGAGACACAGGGAATTGGCAGCCCCAGCATTTT.

The chain has TRBV27 and TRBJ1-5; the D is unclear. CDR3 size: 12 residues. CDR1 MNHEY and CDR2 SMNVEV come from the germline V gene (reference sequence). Trimming pared 3 bases from V and 5 bases from J, leaving 5 bases between. CDR3 protein: CASSFIHQPQHF. In nucleotides, the CDR3 is TGTGCCAGCAGTTTTATCCATCAGCCCCAGCATTTT.